Presented here are 27 T cell receptor beta chains from one specimen sequenced in a study of T cells in Graves' hyperthyroidism and ophthalmopathy. Amplification of TCR beta CDR3 regions used RNA as the template. The primer set for the first-round RT-PCR of the TCR CDR3 was HTBI. TCRdb itself ran the multiplex PCR reads through MiXCR, one entry per CDR3 protein. This sample has approximately 320,000 distinct CDR3 sequences, with 16% found just once. The sample was blood. The receptors were gathered from a man aged 30 to 39 with Graves' hyperthyroidism.

The chain couples TRBV6-5 to TRBJ1-5; D uncertain. CDR1 and CDR2 (germline): MNHEY, SVGAGI. The ends were cut back, 6 bases at V and 1 base at J, with 13 bases in the middle. This CDR3 spans 15 amino acids. The CDR3: CASSTRRGSNQPQHF. The CDR3 bases are TGTGCCAGCAGCACTCGAAGAGGGAGCAATCAGCCCCAGCATTTT.

Many counts were recorded for this clonotype. This chain connects TRBV18 to TRBJ2-4, with D uncertain. CDR1 and CDR2 from the germline V gene are KGHSH and LQKENI. There are 14 residues in the CDR3. V shed 6 bases and J shed 0 bases, with 9 bases lying between them. The CDR3, as DNA: TGTGCCAGCTCCCCGGGTGGAGCCAAAAACATTCAGTACTTC. This gives the protein CASSPGGAKNIQYF. Full variable domain (outside the CDR3, taken from reference TRBV18 and TRBJ2-4): NAGVMQNPRHLVRRRGQEARLRCSPMKGHSHVYWYRQLPEEGLKFMVYLQKENIIDESGMPKERFSAEFPKEGPSILRIQQVVRGDSAAYFCASSPGGAKNIQYFGAGTRLSVL.

The chain is built from TRBV19 and TRBJ1-5; D is undetermined. Germline V lookup: CDR1 LNHDA, CDR2 SQIVND (reference sequence). The CDR3 is 14 residues long. Trimming stripped 6 bases from V and 6 bases from J, with 15 bases between. Here the CDR3 DNA reads TGTGCCAGTAGCCCTGGCAGGCCCGGTCAGCCCCAGCATTTT. As protein: CASSPGRPGQPQHF.

The table lists this clonotype with a few counts. The chain combines TRBV2 with TRBJ2-2; no clear D. Trimming cost V 5 bases and J 7 bases, with 2 bases left between them. The CDR3 loop spans 10 amino acids. Germline V gives CDR1 SNHLY, CDR2 FYNNEI. The DNA for the CDR3 is TGTGCCAGCAGTTTCGGGGAGCTGTTTTTT. This translates into CASSFGELFF.

This clonotype was counted ten times or more. The chain recombines TRBV18 with TRBJ2-5, with D tentatively TRBD2 (5 bases). The CDR3 consists of 14 residues. The germline V and J ends were trimmed by 4 bases and 5 bases, with 14 bases remaining between them. Germline V gene data show CDR1 as KGHSH and CDR2 as LQKENI. The CDR3 DNA sequence: TGTGCCAGCTCACGGACTGCAGGTTCGGAGACCCAGTACTTC. Its translation is CASSRTAGSETQYF.

This clonotype was counted at least ten times. This chain links TRBV20-1 with TRBJ1-2; D is undetermined. Germline V CDR1 and CDR2: DFQATT, SNEGSKA (reference sequence). There are 13 residues in the CDR3. V was shortened by 5 bases and J by 8 bases, with 18 bases between the two germline ends. CDR3 in DNA: TGCAGTGCTTCAGGAGGGCCCGTCGGGGGCTACACCTTC. It encodes CSASGGPVGGYTF.

This clonotype appeared many times. J is TRBJ1-6 and V is TRBV6-1, with 7 nucleotides matching TRBD1. Germline-derived CDR1 and CDR2 are MNHNS and SASEGT. The CDR3 has 16 residues. The ends lost 2 bases at V and 5 bases at J; junction bases unmatched: 6. CDR3 protein: CASSESAGTDNSPLHF. CDR3 bases: TGTGCCAGCAGTGAATCGGCGGGGACAGATAATTCACCCCTCCACTTT.

This clonotype was seen more than once but under ten times. This rearrangement joins TRBV5-1 to TRBJ2-3, with 7 bases identical to TRBD1. The J segment lost 2 bases and the V segment lost 4 bases, leaving 4 bases of the junction unmatched. Germline assignment: CDR1 SGHRS and CDR2 YFSETQ. This CDR3 is built from 14 residues. The CDR3 coding sequence is TGCGCCAGCAGCCGAGGACAGGTCACAGATACGCAGTATTTT. This codes for CASSRGQVTDTQYF.

This clonotype was seen many times. Here the CDR3 reads CAWSGGLAGLDEQFF. The CDR3 nucleotides are TGTGCCTGGAGTGGTGGACTAGCGGGACTGGATGAGCAGTTCTTC. This chain uses TRBV30 with TRBJ2-1, with TRBD2 identical over 12 bases. This CDR3 is 15 amino acids long. Germline V lookup: CDR1 GTSNPN, CDR2 SVGIG (reference sequence). Unmatched junction bases numbered 6, after V lost 1 base and J lost 8 bases.

This sequence joins TRBV9 and TRBJ2-7, with 7 bases lining up with TRBD2. Germline V gene data show CDR1 as SGDLS and CDR2 as YYNGEE. The length of the CDR3 is 16 residues. Trimming took 0 bases from V and 6 from J; bases not matched to a gene: 12. The CDR3 region is CASSVAGSGPSSEQYF. CDR3 bases: TGTGCCAGCAGCGTAGCGGGTAGCGGGCCGTCGAGCGAGCAGTACTTC.

There are many counts of this clonotype. The chain links TRBV3-1 to TRBJ1-1; D not resolved. Germline loops: CDR1 LGHDT, CDR2 YNNKEL (reference sequence). This CDR3 has 13 amino acids. Trimming removed 4 bases from V and 1 base from J, with 7 bases in between. The CDR3: CASSPPGNTEAFF. CDR3 sequence (DNA): TGTGCCAGCAGCCCTCCGGGGAACACTGAAGCTTTCTTT. Full variable domain (missing parts from reference TRBV3-1 and TRBJ1-1): DTAVSQTPKYLVTQMGNDKSIKCEQNLGHDTMYWYKQDSKKFLKIMFSYNNKELIINETVPNRFSPKSPDKAHLNLHINSLELGDSAVYFCASSPPGNTEAFFGQGTRLTVV.

This clonotype turned up a few times. The chain has TRBV10-3 and TRBJ2-7; D possibly uses TRBD1 or TRBD2 (5 bases each). The CDR3 loop spans 15 amino acids. Germline lookup yields CDR1 ENHRY and CDR2 SYGVKD. Trimming pared 2 bases from V and 2 bases from J, leaving 13 bases between. CDR3 loop: CAISEGTPAAYEQYF. The CDR3 region has the DNA TGTGCCATCAGTGAGGGGACCCCGGCGGCCTACGAGCAGTACTTC.

This chain uses TRBV7-9 with TRBJ2-2; 14 nucleotides match TRBD2. The length of the CDR3 is 16 residues. The trim removed 1 base at V and 7 bases at J, leaving 2 bases unmatched. Germline assignment: CDR1 SEHNR and CDR2 FQNEAQ (reference sequence). The DNA of the CDR3 is TGTGCCAGCAGCTTAGGGGGACTAGCGGGAGACGGGGAGCTGTTTTTT. Residues: CASSLGGLAGDGELFF.

This clonotype was counted ten times or more. The chain combines TRBV24-1 with TRBJ2-5; 7 bases map to TRBD1. The ends lost 7 bases at V and 2 bases at J; junction bases unmatched: 6. Germline V lookup: CDR1 KGHDR, CDR2 SFDVKD. The CDR3 loop spans 14 amino acids. The CDR3 loop is CATSLPGQQETQYF. The CDR3 DNA reads as TGTGCCACCAGCCTGCCGGGACAGCAAGAGACCCAGTACTTC.

In its sample, this clonotype was seen many times. The V call is TRBV6-2 or TRBV6-3, the J call TRBJ2-7; TRBD2 aligns across 13 bases. V shed 11 bases, J shed 2 bases, and the junction held 15 bases outside the gene matches. This CDR3 contains 17 residues. Germline CDR1 MNHEY, CDR2 SVGEGT. CDR3 DNA: TGTGCCGCGTCGTGGCAGGCAGGACTAGCGGGGGCCTACGAGCAGTACTTC. Translation gives CAASWQAGLAGAYEQYF.

This clonotype was picked up many times. This chain connects TRBV19 to TRBJ2-5; D is uncertain. V was clipped by 6 bases and J by 0 bases, with 11 bases between them. CDR1 is LNHDA and CDR2 is SQIVND in the germline V gene (reference sequence). This CDR3 has 14 residues. The DNA for the CDR3 is TGTGCCAGTAGCCCGACCATGTACCAAGAGACCCAGTACTTC. It is translated as CASSPTMYQETQYF.

This clonotype was found many times. DNA for the CDR3: TGTGCCAGCAGCTTACGGCTAGCGGGAGTCAATGAGCAGTTCTTC. This encodes CASSLRLAGVNEQFF. The rearrangement uses TRBV11-1 and TRBJ2-1; 10 bases map to TRBD2. The CDR3 is 15 residues long. The trim removed 2 bases at V and 6 bases at J, leaving 4 bases unmatched. The germline V gene encodes CDR1 SGHAT and CDR2 FQDESV (reference sequence).

This clonotype was observed a few times. This rearrangement joins TRBV10-3 to TRBJ1-2; 8 bases are shared with TRBD1. The germline V gene encodes CDR1 ENHRY and CDR2 SYGVKD. V lost 7 bases, J lost 3 bases, and 4 bases stayed unmatched. The CDR3 loop spans 13 amino acids. DNA for the CDR3: TGTGCCATCAATGGACAGGGTGACTATGGCTACACCTTC. Residues: CAINGQGDYGYTF.

The sample holds a few counts of this clonotype. This chain links TRBV3-1 with TRBJ2-7; tentatively, D is TRBD2 (6 bases). The germline CDR1 and CDR2 sequences are LGHDT and YNNKEL (reference sequence). Trimming shortened V by 4 bases and J by 3 bases, and 22 bases separated the two germline ends. CDR3 length: 17 amino acids. This CDR3 reads CASSPRVAGPRLYEQYF. CDR3 sequence (DNA): TGTGCCAGCAGCCCCCGGGTGGCGGGGCCCCGGCTCTACGAGCAGTACTTC.

This rearrangement joins TRBV9 to TRBJ1-2, with 9 bases fitting TRBD1. This CDR3 has 14 amino acids. V lost 4 bases, J lost 3 bases, and 4 bases stayed unmatched. Per germline, CDR1 SGDLS and CDR2 YYNGEE. CDR3: CASSPWTGDYGYTF. CDR3 nucleotides: TGTGCCAGCAGCCCCTGGACAGGGGACTATGGCTACACCTTC.

This clonotype was seen a few times. This chain connects TRBV12-5 to TRBJ2-7; weak D call: TRBD1 (5 bases). The ends were cut back, 7 bases at V and 2 bases at J, with 15 bases in the middle. Germline CDR1 reads LGHNT; CDR2 reads FRNRAP. This CDR3 has 14 amino acids. CDR3 sequence: CASASRTQTYEQYF. The CDR3 region has the DNA TGTGCTAGTGCCTCTCGGACACAGACCTACGAGCAGTACTTC.

Ten or more counts support this clonotype. This rearrangement joins TRBV28 to TRBJ2-1, with D maybe TRBD1 (5 bases). CDR1 and CDR2 (germline): MDHEN, SYDVKM. The CDR3 spans 15 residues. Trimming pared 4 bases from V and 4 bases from J, leaving 14 bases between. In DNA form, the CDR3 reads TGTGCCAGCAGTTCTTTTGGGGCCCGTTACAATGAGCAGTTCTTC. This sequence encodes CASSSFGARYNEQFF.

The chain recombines TRBV27 with TRBJ2-2; the D gene is possibly TRBD2 (5 bases). Trimming cost V 4 bases and J 5 bases, with 11 bases left between them. Germline V gives CDR1 MNHEY, CDR2 SMNVEV (reference sequence). The CDR3 has 14 amino acids. CDR3 coding DNA: TGTGCCAGCAGTTACGGACTTTATACCGGGGAGCTGTTTTTT. This sequence encodes CASSYGLYTGELFF.

In its sample, this clonotype was seen many times. The rearrangement links TRBV7-3 to TRBJ1-2; tentatively, D is TRBD1 (5 bases). The germline gives CDR1 SGHTA, CDR2 FQGTGA. CDR3 length: 13 residues. Trimming removed 3 bases at V and 4 bases at J, with 9 bases between. The CDR3 nucleotides are TGTGCCAGCAGCTTGCAGGGACCCTATGGCTACACCTTC. Translating gives CASSLQGPYGYTF.

This clonotype was recorded many times. The chain is built from TRBV11-3 and TRBJ2-5; 10 nucleotides match TRBD1. Losses at the gene ends were 4 bases for V and 3 bases for J; bases not matched to a gene: 5. The CDR3 sequence is 15 residues long. CDR1 and CDR2 from the germline V gene are SGHNT and YENEEA. The CDR3 here is CASSSGGTGEETQYF. In nucleotides, the CDR3 is TGTGCCAGCAGCTCAGGCGGGACAGGGGAAGAGACCCAGTACTTC.

This chain links TRBV5-5 with TRBJ2-7; 7 bases agree with TRBD1. With V trimmed by 1 base and J by 9 bases, 16 bases remained unmatched. This CDR3 is 16 amino acids long. Looked up from germline, CDR1 is SGHKS and CDR2 is YYEKEE (reference sequence). The chain's CDR3 is CASSLSGLRGREGQYF. CDR3 sequence (DNA): TGTGCCAGCAGCTTGAGTGGCTTAAGGGGGCGCGAAGGGCAGTACTTC.

This clonotype has more than one count but fewer than ten. The gene calls are TRBV11-3 and TRBJ2-1, with D perhaps matching TRBD2 (6 bases). The CDR3 is 15 residues long. Trimming removed 5 bases from V and 9 bases from J, with 20 bases in between. Germline-derived CDR1 and CDR2 are SGHNT and YENEEA. The CDR3 nucleotides are TGTGCCAGCAGCCCTGGCGGGACTCCCCGGGGTGAGCAGTTCTTC. Protein product: CASSPGGTPRGEQFF. The full variable domain, its missing parts supplied by reference TRBV11-3 and TRBJ2-1, is EAGVVQSPRYKIIEKKQPVAFWCNPISGHNTLYWYLQNLGQGPELLIRYENEEAVDDSQLPKDRFSAERLKGVDSTLKIQPAELGDSAVYLCASSPGGTPRGEQFFGPGTRLTVL.